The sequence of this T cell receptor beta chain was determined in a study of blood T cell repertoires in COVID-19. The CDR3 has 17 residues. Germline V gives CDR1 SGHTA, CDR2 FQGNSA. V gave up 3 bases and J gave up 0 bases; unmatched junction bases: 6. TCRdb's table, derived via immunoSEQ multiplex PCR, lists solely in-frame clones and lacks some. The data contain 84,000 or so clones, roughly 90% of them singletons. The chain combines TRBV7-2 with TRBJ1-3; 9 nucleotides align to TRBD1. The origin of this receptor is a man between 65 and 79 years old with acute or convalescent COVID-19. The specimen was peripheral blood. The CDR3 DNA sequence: TGTGCCAGCAGCTTTTCCGGGACAGGGAGCTCTGGAAACACCATATATTTT. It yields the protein CASSFSGTGSSGNTIYF.